This is a list of T cell receptor beta chains from one sample in a study of CD8+CD57+ T cells in acquired aplastic anemia. Via MiXCR, TCRdb re-called the reads, giving one row per CDR3 protein. Seen here are 150,000 to 180,000 distinct CDR3 sequences, over 50% observed once, and the top ten hold about 12%. Sample: sorted CD4+, CD8+, or CD8+CD57+ T cells (not recorded which) from PBMCs. These TCRs come from a human donor with aplastic anemia. The CDR3 runs from the conserved cysteine through the conserved F or W. Where a row states a size, it is once, few, many or the class of an expanded clone; other rows omit it.

>TRBJ1-4|TRBV28|12|-
CASSFRGEKLFF
>TRBJ2-1|TRBV2|15|few
CASSSGLAPYNEQFF
>TRBJ2-1|TRBV11-2|17|once
CASSGTSGEGVYNEQFF
>TRBJ1-4|TRBV29-1|12|-
CSVRTGNEKLFF
>TRBJ1-5|TRBV2|16|many
CASRGGDRVNNQPQHF
>TRBJ2-7|TRBV19|14|many
CASTPGLGNYEQYF
>TRBJ1-1|TRBV5-1|13|many
CASHEVGNTEAFF
>TRBJ1-6|TRBV2|14|-
CASSRRTENSPLHF
>TRBJ2-1|TRBV29-1|13|-
CSVGPVLMNEQFF
>TRBJ1-2|TRBV25-1|14|-
CAISDLAGNYGYTF
>TRBJ2-2|TRBV12-3/TRBV12-4|18|-
CASSLYLSSGGAGGELFF
>TRBJ2-7|TRBV7-2|15|many
CASSLARRGAYEQYF
>TRBJ2-1|TRBV11-2|16|-
CASSWGLARDYNEQFF
>TRBJ2-3|TRBV24-1|14|-
CATSDREREGTQYF
>TRBJ1-6|TRBV20-1|14|-
CSASTAPPTSPLHF
>TRBJ1-2|TRBV2|15|-
CASSDGWGPNYGYTF
>TRBJ1-1|TRBV12-3/TRBV12-4|12|many
CASLQGNTEAFF
>TRBJ1-5|TRBV19|14|-
CASSLHRGNQPQHF
>TRBJ2-5|TRBV7-6|15|many
CASSLVPDSQETQYF
>TRBJ2-1|TRBV7-3|14|-
CASSPTSAHNEQFF
>TRBJ1-3|TRBV4-1|15|few
CASSQEDLSGNTIYF
>TRBJ2-7|TRBV20-1|15|-
CSARELAGGHYEQYF
>TRBJ1-1|TRBV6-2/TRBV6-3|16|once
CASRQTMAGGSTEAFF
>TRBJ2-7|TRBV9|12|-
CASSPDTYEQYF
>TRBJ2-7|TRBV9|13|-
CASSATGPGEQYF
>TRBJ2-7|TRBV20-1|15|-
CSASRTGGRHYEQYF
>TRBJ2-7|TRBV6-1|15|many
CASSEWFLDSYEQYF
>TRBJ1-2|TRBV10-3|13|-
CASSGRRHSGYTF
>TRBJ2-1|TRBV4-3|15|many
CASSRDRETYNEQFF
>TRBJ1-1|TRBV20-1|14|-
CSARLSGSGTEAFF
>TRBJ2-7|TRBV2|12|-
CASTDRDYEQYF
>TRBJ2-1|TRBV2|15|-
CASSPPPSSYNEQFF
>TRBJ2-3|TRBV20-1|14|-
CSARVSGSTDTQYF
>TRBJ2-7|TRBV7-9|15|many
CASSETPGQRYEQYF